This TCR beta chain emerged from a study of shared clonotypes between healthy human individuals. As for this clone: Its antigen is not known.

Study-level results: Several donors had about 5.1% of their naive CD4 clonotypes in common.

V lost 4 bases to trimming and J lost 3 bases, with 7 bases between them. Germline CDR1 is SGHTS and CDR2 is YDEGEE. This CDR3 has 12 amino acids. CD45RO-negative cells were positively selected for CCR7, leaving out terminally differentiated effector memory CD45RA+ cells. Per sorted-subset replicate PCR, input was 150 to 250 ng DNA, representing around 28,000 T cell genomes. The data were produced by immunoSEQ multiplex PCR, yet TCRdb's version contains in-frame clones alone and is incomplete. The sample consists of 2 million or so clones, about 95% of them appearing once. This receptor was taken from a man between 18 and 35 years old in good health. The sequencing sample was made of naive CD8+ T cells sorted from blood. The chain links TRBV5-8 to TRBJ1-1, with D possibly matching TRBD1 (5 bases). The CDR3, as DNA: TGTGCCAGCAGCAACAGGTACACTGAAGCTTTCTTT. It encodes CASSNRYTEAFF.